One sample yielded the 14 T cell receptor beta chains listed below, sequenced in a study of beta chain features in type 1 diabetes. All of the isolated RNA was reverse transcribed, so expressed TCRB transcripts were sequenced. Profiled with immunoSEQ multiplex PCR; TCRdb holds only in-frame clones, not every one. The data contain approximately 260,000 clones, 20% of them singletons. Their recognized antigens are unknown. Study-wide points: People with Type 1 diabetes carried modestly yet significantly shorter TCRB CDR3s in all four CD4+ subsets.

What was sequenced was naive CD4+ T cells from blood. The receptors were gathered from a woman in her thirties or forties with type 1 diabetes.

The V call is TRBV9, the J call TRBJ1-2, with TRBD1 matching 7 bases. CDR1 SGDLS and CDR2 YYNGEE come from the germline V gene. J lost 4 bases, V lost 0 bases, and 6 bases had no gene match. This CDR3 is 15 amino acids long. The CDR3 sequence is CASSVGQGFIYGYTF. CDR3 bases: TGTGCCAGCAGCGTAGGACAGGGCTTCATCTATGGCTACACCTTC.

This sequence joins TRBV5-1 and TRBJ2-5, with D perhaps TRBD2 (5 bases). CDR1 is SGHRS, CDR2 YFSETQ, per germline. The CDR3 is 14 residues long. V was cut by 4 bases and J by 4 bases, with 14 bases left in between. The CDR3 DNA follows: TGCGCCAGCAGCGCCTCGAGGGCTAGAGAGACCCAGTACTTC. Translated: CASSASRARETQYF.

This clone has only a few counts. The V gene is TRBV19, the J gene TRBJ2-7, with TRBD1 matching over 11 bases. Losses at the gene ends were 7 bases for V and 3 bases for J; bases not matched to a gene: 5. Germline CDR1 reads LNHDA; CDR2 reads SQIVND (reference sequence). The CDR3 loop spans 14 amino acids. The DNA of the CDR3 is TGTGCCAGTACCATCGGGACAGGGGGCTACGAGCAGTACTTC. This gives the protein CASTIGTGGYEQYF.

The genes are TRBV5-6 and TRBJ1-1; D not certain. The CDR3 has 16 amino acids. Germline values: CDR1 SGHDT, CDR2 YYEEEE. The V and J ends lost 1 base and 0 bases respectively, with 13 bases between them. CDR3 sequence: CASSLWARSMNTEAFF. In nucleotides, the CDR3 is TGTGCCAGCAGCTTGTGGGCCAGAAGCATGAACACTGAAGCTTTCTTT.

This rearrangement joins TRBV9 to TRBJ2-1; D ambiguous. This CDR3 spans 13 amino acids. Germline values: CDR1 SGDLS, CDR2 YYNGEE. Trimming left V 0 bases short and J 5 bases short, with 6 bases between. CDR3 nucleotides: TGTGCCAGCAGCGTAGGTCACAACAATGAGCAGTTCTTC. The encoded protein is CASSVGHNNEQFF.

This clone was counted a few times. V usage is TRBV6-4 and J usage is TRBJ1-2; 7 bases map to TRBD1. Germline V lookup: CDR1 MRHNA, CDR2 SNTAGT. The V gene end was trimmed by 5 bases and the J gene end by 7 bases; junction bases not matched to a gene: 7. The CDR3 totals 13 residues. The CDR3 region is CASSLTGKGGYTF. Written as DNA, the CDR3 is TGTGCCAGCAGTTTGACAGGGAAAGGTGGCTACACCTTC.

The chain joins TRBV6-1 to TRBJ2-5; 8 nucleotides align to TRBD1. Looked up from germline, CDR1 is MNHNS and CDR2 is SASEGT. V gave up 4 bases and J gave up 5 bases; unmatched junction bases: 9. This CDR3 comprises 15 residues. In DNA form, the CDR3 reads TGTGCCAGCAGTGTACGGGACAGGAGGGATGAGACCCAGTACTTC. Amino acid sequence: CASSVRDRRDETQYF.

V is TRBV7-9 and J is TRBJ1-4; TRBD1 might be the D (5 bases). The CDR3 is 14 amino acids. Germline CDR1 is SEHNR and CDR2 is FQNEAQ (reference sequence). Trimming took 7 bases from V and 4 from J, leaving 13 bases between them. The CDR3 loop reads CASTRGEINEKLFF. The CDR3 nucleotides are TGTGCCAGCACCCGGGGGGAGATTAATGAAAAACTGTTTTTT.

This clone has only a few counts. J is TRBJ1-1 and V is TRBV19; D ambiguous. The CDR3 is made up of 13 amino acids. The V gene's germline CDR1 is LNHDA and CDR2 SQIVND (reference sequence). The V end lost 6 bases, the J end lost 4 bases, and 12 bases lay between the germline ends. The CDR3 sequence is CASSQIGVTEAFF. The CDR3 nucleotides are TGTGCCAGTAGCCAAATTGGAGTCACTGAAGCTTTCTTT.

The chain joins TRBV7-2 to TRBJ2-5; D might be TRBD2 (7 bases). CDR3 length: 15 amino acids. V lost 6 bases, J lost 6 bases, and 20 bases lay in between. Germline values: CDR1 SGHTA, CDR2 FQGNSA. CDR3 sequence: CASSAMEGGSKTQYF. In DNA form, the CDR3 reads TGTGCCAGCAGTGCCATGGAGGGGGGGTCGAAGACCCAGTACTTC.

The genes are TRBV14 and TRBJ2-7; D not resolved. The V gene's germline CDR1 is SGHDN and CDR2 FVKESK. CDR3 length: 15 amino acids. V lost 0 bases and J lost 1, with 10 bases in between. CDR3 in amino acids: CASSQDLRQSYEQYF. CDR3 sequence (DNA): TGTGCCAGCAGCCAAGATCTGAGACAATCCTACGAGCAGTACTTC.

The gene calls are TRBV4-1 and TRBJ2-7; maybe TRBD2 (7 bases). V lost 4 bases, J lost 2 bases, and 18 bases lay in between. The CDR3 loop spans 16 amino acids. Germline V CDR1 and CDR2: MGHRA, YSYEKL. The CDR3 nucleotides are TGCGCCAGCAGCCCCGCTTTCTACGGGGGGCCCTACGAGCAGTACTTC. As protein: CASSPAFYGGPYEQYF.

The chain joins TRBV18 to TRBJ2-1, with D maybe TRBD1 (6 bases). V dropped 5 bases and J dropped 3 bases, with 17 bases sitting between them. Germline lookup yields CDR1 KGHSH and CDR2 LQKENI. The CDR3 is made up of 16 amino acids. This chain's CDR3 is CASSSIPQGIYNEQFF. The DNA for the CDR3 is TGTGCCAGCTCATCAATCCCACAGGGAATCTACAATGAGCAGTTCTTC.

This CDR3 is CASSLQGPWETQYF. The CDR3 nucleotides are TGTGCCAGCAGCCTACAGGGACCGTGGGAGACCCAGTACTTC. This chain joins TRBV5-6 and TRBJ2-5, with a weak D call TRBD1 (6 bases). Germline V CDR1 and CDR2: SGHDT, YYEEEE. With 4 bases removed from V and 5 bases from J, the gap between germline ends came to 15 bases. The CDR3 consists of 14 residues. The full variable domain, completed using reference TRBV5-6 and TRBJ2-5, is DAGVTQSPTHLIKTRGQQVTLRCSPKSGHDTVSWYQQALGQGPQFIFQYYEEEERQRGNFPDRFSGHQFPNYSSELNVNALLLGDSALYLCASSLQGPWETQYFGPGTRLLVL.